This is a list of T cell receptor beta chains from one sample in a study of shared clonotypes between healthy human individuals. Only in-frame clones appear in the TCRdb table, and some are missing; sequencing was by immunoSEQ multiplex PCR. There are 2,500,000 or so clones in the sample; 80% to 95% occur only once, and approximately 0.35% lies in the top ten. The sample comprised naive CD4+ T cells from PBMCs. These receptors all stem from a man between 18 and 35 years old in good health. Some clones in this sample may be carry-over from other donors' samples. Each CDR3 is given with its conserved first and last residue. A D gene is named only where the DNA matches it firmly. For some rows the clone size is stated as once, few or many, or as a class when expanded; others skip it.

v_gene: TRBV7-3; len: 13; j_gene: TRBJ2-7; d_gene: -; abundance: -; CDR3aa: CASSLTARGEQYF; CDR3nt: TGTGCCAGCAGCTTAACCGCTCGGGGCGAGCAGTACTTC
v_gene: TRBV5-1; len: 15; j_gene: TRBJ2-3; d_gene: TRBD2; abundance: -; CDR3aa: CASSFRGSGADTQYF; CDR3nt: TGCGCCAGCAGCTTTCGCGGGAGCGGCGCAGATACGCAGTATTTT
v_gene: TRBV7-9; len: 16; j_gene: TRBJ2-1; d_gene: -; abundance: -; CDR3aa: CASSPPAVFSYNEQFF; CDR3nt: TGTGCCAGCAGCCCCCCGGCAGTTTTTAGTTACAATGAGCAGTTCTTC
v_gene: TRBV29-1; len: 16; j_gene: TRBJ2-1; d_gene: -; abundance: -; CDR3aa: CSVEIYGRGSYNEQFF; CDR3nt: TGCAGCGTTGAGATTTACGGAAGAGGGTCCTACAATGAGCAGTTCTTC
v_gene: TRBV6-1; len: 13; j_gene: TRBJ1-5; d_gene: -; abundance: -; CDR3aa: CASSDTVGQPQHF; CDR3nt: TGTGCCAGCAGCGATACAGTCGGTCAGCCCCAGCATTTT
v_gene: TRBV7-8; len: 15; j_gene: TRBJ2-7; d_gene: -; abundance: -; CDR3aa: CASSLLDGGNYEQYF; CDR3nt: TGTGCCAGCAGCCTCCTGGACGGGGGCAACTACGAGCAGTACTTC
v_gene: TRBV27; len: 16; j_gene: TRBJ2-3; d_gene: -; abundance: -; CDR3aa: CASWAAQGRPRDTQYF; CDR3nt: TGTGCCAGCTGGGCCGCACAGGGACGACCTAGAGATACGCAGTATTTT
v_gene: TRBV5-1; len: 14; j_gene: TRBJ2-5; d_gene: TRBD2; abundance: -; CDR3aa: CATQVGGYQETQYF; CDR3nt: TGCGCCACCCAGGTGGGAGGGTACCAAGAGACCCAGTACTTC
v_gene: TRBV2; len: 11; j_gene: TRBJ2-1; d_gene: -; abundance: -; CDR3aa: CASSIKYEQFF; CDR3nt: TGTGCCAGCAGCATAAAATATGAGCAGTTCTTC
v_gene: TRBV5-1; len: 16; j_gene: TRBJ2-2; d_gene: TRBD1; abundance: -; CDR3aa: CASSVGTGGPGGELFF; CDR3nt: TGCGCCAGCAGCGTCGGGACAGGGGGCCCGGGCGGGGAGCTGTTTTTT
v_gene: TRBV7-2; len: 12; j_gene: TRBJ1-5; d_gene: -; abundance: -; CDR3aa: CASSWLLEPQHF; CDR3nt: TGTGCCAGCAGCTGGTTATTAGAGCCCCAGCATTTT
v_gene: TRBV7-2; len: 13; j_gene: TRBJ1-3; d_gene: -; abundance: -; CDR3aa: CASSFQGGNSIYF; CDR3nt: TGTGCCAGCAGCTTTCAGGGAGGAAACAGCATATATTTT
v_gene: TRBV9; len: 16; j_gene: TRBJ2-7; d_gene: TRBD2; abundance: -; CDR3aa: CASSVGSGNLPDEQYF; CDR3nt: TGTGCCAGCAGCGTAGGTAGCGGGAACCTCCCGGACGAGCAGTACTTC
v_gene: TRBV28; len: 14; j_gene: TRBJ1-1; d_gene: -; abundance: once; CDR3aa: CASRSTGINTEAFF; CDR3nt: TGTGCCAGCAGGTCAACAGGGATCAACACTGAAGCTTTCTTT
v_gene: TRBV5-1; len: 18; j_gene: TRBJ2-7; d_gene: TRBD2; abundance: few; CDR3aa: CASSFGDTSASYSYEQYF; CDR3nt: TGCGCCAGCAGCTTTGGCGATACTAGCGCAAGTTACTCCTACGAGCAGTACTTC
v_gene: TRBV28; len: 15; j_gene: TRBJ1-4; d_gene: TRBD1; abundance: once; CDR3aa: CASSLAGGGGEKLFF; CDR3nt: TGTGCCAGCAGTTTAGCAGGGGGCGGAGGGGAAAAACTGTTTTTT
v_gene: TRBV5-4; len: 13; j_gene: TRBJ1-2; d_gene: -; abundance: -; CDR3aa: CASSHRGNYGYTF; CDR3nt: TGTGCCAGCAGCCATAGGGGAAACTATGGCTACACCTTC
v_gene: TRBV19; len: 13; j_gene: TRBJ2-6; d_gene: -; abundance: -; CDR3aa: CASGLSGANVLTF; CDR3nt: TGTGCCAGTGGCCTCTCTGGGGCCAACGTCCTGACTTTC
v_gene: TRBV27; len: 15; j_gene: TRBJ1-2; d_gene: -; abundance: -; CDR3aa: CASSASQVAYGGYTF; CDR3nt: TGTGCCAGCAGTGCGTCACAGGTCGCTTATGGGGGCTACACCTTC
v_gene: TRBV18; len: 12; j_gene: TRBJ2-2; d_gene: -; abundance: -; CDR3aa: CASSKNTGELFF; CDR3nt: TGTGCCAGCTCAAAGAACACCGGGGAGCTGTTTTTT
v_gene: TRBV28; len: 14; j_gene: TRBJ2-5; d_gene: -; abundance: -; CDR3aa: CASSLGLIQETQYF; CDR3nt: TGTGCCAGCAGTTTGGGACTTATCCAAGAGACCCAGTACTTC
v_gene: TRBV15; len: 17; j_gene: TRBJ2-2; d_gene: TRBD1; abundance: -; CDR3aa: CATSGEGLGQGNRELFF; CDR3nt: TGTGCCACCAGCGGAGAGGGGTTAGGACAGGGTAACAGGGAGCTGTTTTTT
v_gene: TRBV4-3; len: 14; j_gene: TRBJ2-5; d_gene: TRBD1; abundance: -; CDR3aa: CASSQTGGRETQYF; CDR3nt: TGCGCCAGCAGCCAAACAGGGGGCAGGGAGACCCAGTACTTC
v_gene: TRBV18; len: 14; j_gene: TRBJ2-1; d_gene: -; abundance: -; CDR3aa: CASSPGLTPNEQFF; CDR3nt: TGTGCCAGCTCCCCGGGACTCACCCCTAATGAGCAGTTCTTC
v_gene: TRBV5-1; len: 16; j_gene: TRBJ2-7; d_gene: TRBD2; abundance: -; CDR3aa: CASSLGVAGGSYEQYF; CDR3nt: TGCGCCAGCAGCTTGGGAGTCGCGGGAGGTTCCTACGAGCAGTACTTC
v_gene: TRBV5-1; len: 14; j_gene: TRBJ2-7; d_gene: -; abundance: -; CDR3aa: CASSRMDIRNEQYF; CDR3nt: TGCGCCAGCAGCCGAATGGATATCAGAAACGAGCAGTACTTC
v_gene: TRBV6-6; len: 14; j_gene: TRBJ2-7; d_gene: TRBD2; abundance: -; CDR3aa: CASSYSAGAYEQYF; CDR3nt: TGTGCCAGCAGTTACTCAGCGGGGGCCTACGAGCAGTACTTC
v_gene: TRBV6-1; len: 14; j_gene: TRBJ2-7; d_gene: TRBD1; abundance: -; CDR3aa: CASSAPGQGYEQYF; CDR3nt: TGTGCCAGCAGTGCCCCGGGACAGGGCTACGAGCAGTACTTC
v_gene: TRBV10-3; len: 15; j_gene: TRBJ1-1; d_gene: -; abundance: -; CDR3aa: CAISESGRKNTEAFF; CDR3nt: TGTGCCATCAGTGAGTCGGGCAGAAAGAACACTGAAGCTTTCTTT
v_gene: TRBV29-1; len: 14; j_gene: TRBJ1-1; d_gene: TRBD1; abundance: once; CDR3aa: CSAEGQGKGTEAFF; CDR3nt: TGCAGCGCAGAAGGACAGGGAAAAGGGACTGAAGCTTTCTTT
v_gene: TRBV7-3; len: 13; j_gene: TRBJ2-5; d_gene: -; abundance: -; CDR3aa: CASSLARDRAQYF; CDR3nt: TGTGCCAGCAGCTTAGCACGTGATCGCGCCCAGTACTTC
v_gene: TRBV5-5; len: 16; j_gene: TRBJ1-1; d_gene: TRBD1; abundance: once; CDR3aa: CASTAPGTGWNTEAFF; CDR3nt: TGTGCCAGCACCGCCCCCGGGACAGGGTGGAACACTGAAGCTTTCTTT
v_gene: TRBV6-5; len: 14; j_gene: TRBJ1-2; d_gene: -; abundance: -; CDR3aa: CASRYPGRDYGYTF; CDR3nt: TGTGCCAGCAGATATCCTGGACGGGACTATGGCTACACCTTC
v_gene: TRBV28; len: 15; j_gene: TRBJ1-2; d_gene: -; abundance: -; CDR3aa: CASIGASAENYGYTF; CDR3nt: TGTGCCAGCATTGGCGCCTCGGCAGAGAACTATGGCTACACCTTC
v_gene: TRBV29-1; len: 14; j_gene: TRBJ1-5; d_gene: -; abundance: -; CDR3aa: CSVVTGYSNQPQHF; CDR3nt: TGCAGCGTTGTGACGGGATATAGCAATCAGCCCCAGCATTTT
v_gene: TRBV19; len: 13; j_gene: TRBJ2-6; d_gene: -; abundance: -; CDR3aa: CASTFSGANVLTF; CDR3nt: TGTGCCAGTACCTTCTCTGGGGCCAACGTCCTGACTTTC
v_gene: TRBV18; len: 13; j_gene: TRBJ2-7; d_gene: -; abundance: -; CDR3aa: CASSPPGVDEQYF; CDR3nt: TGTGCCAGCTCACCACCAGGAGTAGACGAGCAGTACTTC
v_gene: TRBV7-6; len: 13; j_gene: TRBJ2-4; d_gene: -; abundance: -; CDR3aa: CASGPGIFNIQYF; CDR3nt: TGTGCCAGCGGGCCAGGGATTTTCAACATTCAGTACTTC
v_gene: TRBV30; len: 13; j_gene: TRBJ2-1; d_gene: -; abundance: -; CDR3aa: CAWSGARGNEQFF; CDR3nt: TGTGCCTGGAGCGGGGCCCGGGGCAATGAGCAGTTCTTC
v_gene: TRBV9; len: 12; j_gene: TRBJ2-1; d_gene: -; abundance: -; CDR3aa: CASSPHQNEQFF; CDR3nt: TGTGCCAGCAGCCCCCATCAGAATGAGCAGTTCTTC
v_gene: TRBV28; len: 16; j_gene: TRBJ2-3; d_gene: -; abundance: -; CDR3aa: CASSRPGLSPTDTQYF; CDR3nt: TGTGCCAGCAGTCGCCCCGGACTGTCGCCCACAGATACGCAGTATTTT
v_gene: TRBV9; len: 14; j_gene: TRBJ2-7; d_gene: -; abundance: -; CDR3aa: CASSLGGLHSEQYF; CDR3nt: TGTGCCAGCAGTTTGGGGGGACTGCACTCCGAGCAGTACTTC
v_gene: TRBV19; len: 11; j_gene: TRBJ2-7; d_gene: -; abundance: -; CDR3aa: CASSLPSEQYF; CDR3nt: TGTGCCAGTAGTCTCCCGTCCGAGCAGTACTTC
v_gene: TRBV27; len: 12; j_gene: TRBJ2-1; d_gene: -; abundance: -; CDR3aa: CASSQRVDEQFF; CDR3nt: TGTGCCAGCAGTCAGAGAGTCGATGAGCAGTTCTTC
v_gene: TRBV5-1; len: 14; j_gene: TRBJ2-3; d_gene: -; abundance: -; CDR3aa: CASSFWRITDTQYF; CDR3nt: TGCGCCAGCAGCTTTTGGCGGATCACAGATACGCAGTATTTT
v_gene: TRBV15; len: 13; j_gene: TRBJ2-7; d_gene: -; abundance: once; CDR3aa: CATARSGNYEQYF; CDR3nt: TGTGCCACCGCAAGGTCTGGGAACTACGAGCAGTACTTC
v_gene: TRBV7-2; len: 15; j_gene: TRBJ1-5; d_gene: TRBD1; abundance: -; CDR3aa: CASSLVGQGGQPQHF; CDR3nt: TGTGCCAGCAGCTTAGTGGGACAGGGGGGCCAGCCCCAGCATTTT
v_gene: TRBV18; len: 13; j_gene: TRBJ1-2; d_gene: -; abundance: few; CDR3aa: CASSQGFDYGYTF; CDR3nt: TGTGCCAGCTCGCAGGGATTTGACTATGGCTACACCTTC
v_gene: TRBV5-8; len: 20; j_gene: TRBJ2-1; d_gene: TRBD1; abundance: -; CDR3aa: CASSIRSKTGYWAPYNEQFF; CDR3nt: TGTGCCAGCAGTATCCGATCAAAGACAGGGTACTGGGCACCATACAATGAGCAGTTCTTC
v_gene: TRBV4-2; len: 18; j_gene: TRBJ1-3; d_gene: -; abundance: -; CDR3aa: CASSQDPPRQPNGNTIYF; CDR3nt: TGTGCCAGCAGCCAAGATCCCCCCAGACAGCCCAATGGAAACACCATATATTTT
v_gene: TRBV6-4; len: 15; j_gene: TRBJ1-5; d_gene: -; abundance: -; CDR3aa: CASSKDSLSNQPQHF; CDR3nt: TGTGCCAGCAGTAAGGACAGCCTCAGCAATCAGCCCCAGCATTTT
v_gene: TRBV6-1; len: 14; j_gene: TRBJ1-1; d_gene: -; abundance: -; CDR3aa: CASSEQIRDTEAFF; CDR3nt: TGTGCCAGCAGTGAACAGATAAGAGACACTGAAGCTTTCTTT
v_gene: TRBV7-7; len: 17; j_gene: TRBJ2-1; d_gene: TRBD2; abundance: -; CDR3aa: CASSLEAGGISYNEQFF; CDR3nt: TGTGCCAGCAGCTTAGAAGCGGGAGGAATCTCCTACAATGAGCAGTTCTTC
v_gene: TRBV27; len: 15; j_gene: TRBJ2-2; d_gene: -; abundance: -; CDR3aa: CASRPQGPNTGELFF; CDR3nt: TGTGCCAGCAGGCCCCAGGGACCGAACACCGGGGAGCTGTTTTTT
v_gene: TRBV28; len: 14; j_gene: TRBJ2-2; d_gene: -; abundance: -; CDR3aa: CASSPPPTVGELFF; CDR3nt: TGTGCCAGCAGTCCCCCCCCGACAGTGGGGGAGCTGTTTTTT
v_gene: TRBV5-1; len: 17; j_gene: TRBJ2-7; d_gene: TRBD1; abundance: -; CDR3aa: CASSAGQGVPGYDEQYF; CDR3nt: TGCGCCAGCAGCGCCGGACAGGGCGTTCCGGGCTACGACGAGCAGTACTTC
v_gene: TRBV28; len: 13; j_gene: TRBJ1-2; d_gene: -; abundance: -; CDR3aa: CASSLGRGYGYTF; CDR3nt: TGTGCCAGCAGTTTAGGCAGGGGCTATGGCTACACCTTC
v_gene: TRBV18; len: 15; j_gene: TRBJ2-1; d_gene: TRBD2; abundance: -; CDR3aa: CASSPVAGVGNEQFF; CDR3nt: TGTGCCAGCTCCCCTGTAGCGGGAGTGGGCAATGAGCAGTTCTTC
v_gene: TRBV14; len: 13; j_gene: TRBJ1-5; d_gene: -; abundance: -; CDR3aa: CASSREQGQPQHF; CDR3nt: TGTGCCAGCAGCCGAGAGCAGGGTCAGCCCCAGCATTTT